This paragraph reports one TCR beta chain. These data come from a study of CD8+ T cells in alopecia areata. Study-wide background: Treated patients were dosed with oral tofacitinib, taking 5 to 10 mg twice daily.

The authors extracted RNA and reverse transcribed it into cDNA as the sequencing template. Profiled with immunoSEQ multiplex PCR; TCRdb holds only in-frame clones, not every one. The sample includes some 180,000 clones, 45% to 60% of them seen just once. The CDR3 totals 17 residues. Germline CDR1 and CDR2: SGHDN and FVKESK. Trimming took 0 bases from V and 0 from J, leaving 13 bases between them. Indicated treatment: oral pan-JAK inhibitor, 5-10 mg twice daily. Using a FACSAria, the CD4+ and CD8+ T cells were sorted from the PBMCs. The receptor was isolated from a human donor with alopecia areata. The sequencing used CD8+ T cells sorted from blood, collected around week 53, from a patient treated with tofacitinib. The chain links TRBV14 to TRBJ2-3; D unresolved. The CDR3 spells CASSQDSGFASTDTQYF. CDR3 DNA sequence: TGTGCCAGCAGCCAAGATTCTGGGTTTGCTAGCACAGATACGCAGTATTTT.